This TCR beta chain was identified in a study of T cell changes during pregnancy in multiple sclerosis. Sequencing was performed with immunoSEQ multiplex PCR; in TCRdb, only in-frame clones are kept and a portion is missing. This sample has some 70,000 clones, with over 85% found just once. The length of the CDR3 is 16 residues. The germline CDR1 and CDR2 sequences are SGHVS and FQNEAQ. The V segment lost 1 base and the J segment 1 base; nucleotides outside the gene matches: 4. The J gene is TRBJ2-1, the V gene TRBV7-8; 7 bases agree with TRBD2. The sequencing here drew on peripheral blood, taken in the second trimester of pregnancy. This receptor was taken from a female donor in good health, enrolled as a control in a pregnancy study. The CDR3 nucleotides are TGTGCCAGCAGCTTAGACGGGGGGTCTTCCTACAATGAGCAGTTCTTC. It codes for CASSLDGGSSYNEQFF.